Listed below are T cell receptor beta chains from one sample, sequenced in a study of blood T cell repertoires in COVID-19. Some clones are missing from TCRdb's copy, which holds only in-frame ones; the method was immunoSEQ multiplex PCR. The sample lists about 260,000 clones; 91% were seen once. Material for sequencing was PBMCs or T cells enriched from blood (not recorded which). Receptors were obtained from a man in his forties who had been exposed to COVID-19. Both conserved end residues are part of each CDR3. D genes are given only for firm matches. The size of a clone is reported for some rows only, either as once, few or many, or as a class for expanded clones.

clone_size,v_call,j_call,d_call,cdr3_aa,cdr3_nt
.,TRBV5-1,TRBJ2-1,TRBD2,CASSGLAGEIYNEQFF,TGCGCCAGCAGCGGTTTAGCGGGAGAGATCTACAATGAGCAGTTCTTC
.,TRBV27,TRBJ2-7,.,CASSSGPSYEQYF,TGTGCCAGCAGCTCAGGGCCATCCTACGAGCAGTACTTC
.,TRBV24-1,TRBJ1-5,.,CATSDCLVCQPQHF,TGTGCCACCAGTGATTGCTTAGTGTGCCAGCCCCAGCATTTT
.,TRBV28,TRBJ1-1,.,CATVGGYNTEAFF,TGTGCCACCGTGGGGGGGTACAACACTGAAGCTTTCTTT
.,TRBV5-5,TRBJ1-2,.,CASSRPPEASGYTF,TGTGCCAGCAGCCGCCCTCCCGAGGCTAGTGGCTACACCTTC
few,TRBV7-2,TRBJ2-4,TRBD1,CASSLGDRATQYF,TGTGCCAGCAGCTTAGGAGACAGGGCAACTCAGTACTTC
.,TRBV30,TRBJ1-2,.,CAWNFGGNYGYTF,TGTGCCTGGAATTTCGGGGGGAACTATGGCTACACCTTC
.,TRBV27,TRBJ1-3,.,CASSPRSGNTIYF,TGTGCCAGCAGTCCACGGTCTGGAAACACCATATATTTT
.,TRBV28,TRBJ2-7,.,CASSSPFYEQYF,TGTGCCAGCAGTTCCCCTTTTTACGAGCAGTACTTC
.,TRBV19,TRBJ1-2,TRBD1,CASSIPGTGVRYGYTF,TGTGCCAGTAGTATTCCCGGGACAGGGGTCCGCTATGGCTACACCTTC
.,TRBV4-1,TRBJ2-3,.,CASSLKAVGTDTQYF,TGCGCCAGCAGCTTGAAAGCGGTAGGCACAGATACGCAGTATTTT
.,TRBV14,TRBJ2-1,TRBD2,CASSQFPASGSMNEQFF,TGTGCCAGCAGCCAATTTCCGGCTAGCGGGAGCATGAATGAGCAGTTCTTC
.,TRBV28,TRBJ1-1,.,CASRAGFRPFF,TGTGCCAGCAGAGCGGGGTTTAGGCCTTTCTTT
.,TRBV5-4,TRBJ1-1,.,CASSLINRNTEAFF,TGTGCCAGCAGCTTGATCAACAGGAACACTGAAGCTTTCTTT
.,TRBV24-1,TRBJ1-5,.,CATSDLSNQPQHF,TGTGCCACCAGTGATTTGTCAAATCAGCCCCAGCATTTT
.,TRBV30,TRBJ1-5,.,CAWSTQGSNQPQHF,TGTGCCTGGAGTACCCAGGGTAGCAATCAGCCCCAGCATTTT
.,TRBV19,TRBJ1-5,.,CASSIDQNQHF,TGTGCCAGTAGTATAGACCAGAACCAGCATTTT
.,TRBV14,TRBJ2-2,TRBD1,CASSRTGGTTGELFF,TGTGCCAGCAGCCGGACAGGGGGGACCACCGGGGAGCTGTTTTTT
.,TRBV11-2,TRBJ2-7,.,CASSLDVTVTYEQYF,TGTGCCAGCAGCTTAGATGTTACGGTGACCTACGAGCAGTACTTC
.,TRBV28,TRBJ2-7,.,CASSLQGGTYEQYF,TGTGCCAGCAGTTTACAGGGCGGGACGTACGAGCAGTACTTC
.,TRBV11-1,TRBJ1-1,.,CASSLSRGMNTEAFF,TGTGCCAGCAGCTTGTCCCGGGGTATGAACACTGAAGCTTTCTTT
.,TRBV19,TRBJ1-1,TRBD1,CASSTGTGRTEAFF,TGTGCCAGTAGTACCGGGACAGGGCGGACTGAAGCTTTCTTT
.,TRBV30,TRBJ2-2,.,CAWNTGMTGELFF,TGTGCCTGGAATACAGGGATGACCGGGGAGCTGTTTTTT
few,TRBV7-9,TRBJ2-2,.,CARMWPANTGELFF,TGTGCCAGGATGTGGCCAGCGAACACCGGGGAGCTGTTTTTT
.,TRBV11-2,TRBJ1-4,TRBD1,CASSSPDRDEKLFF,TGTGCCAGCAGCTCCCCCGACAGGGATGAAAAACTGTTTTTT
few,TRBV7-2,TRBJ2-7,TRBD2,CASSLVAGPLGGEQYF,TGTGCCAGCAGCTTGGTCGCGGGGCCGCTGGGAGGGGAGCAGTACTTC
.,TRBV28,TRBJ1-1,.,CASTVRPGTSAEAFF,TGTGCCAGCACAGTTCGACCCGGGACTTCTGCCGAAGCTTTCTTT
.,TRBV9,TRBJ2-3,TRBD2,CASSFSSGTSHADTQYF,TGTGCCAGCAGCTTCTCATCCGGGACTAGCCACGCAGATACGCAGTATTTT
.,TRBV4-3,TRBJ1-6,.,CASSQDATRLNSPLHF,TGCGCCAGCAGCCAAGATGCGACAAGGCTTAATTCACCCCTCCACTTT
.,TRBV5-6,TRBJ2-2,.,CASQGITNTGELFF,TGTGCCAGCCAGGGGATAACGAACACCGGGGAGCTGTTTTTT
once,TRBV2,TRBJ1-2,TRBD1,CASNEGQGKGYTF,TGTGCCAGCAACGAGGGACAGGGGAAAGGCTACACCTTC
.,TRBV24-1,TRBJ2-1,.,CATSERNNEQFF,TGTGCCACCAGTGAGAGGAACAATGAGCAGTTCTTC
.,TRBV5-4,TRBJ2-5,TRBD2,CASSWTSGRETQYF,TGTGCCAGCAGCTGGACTAGCGGGAGAGAGACCCAGTACTTC
.,TRBV30,TRBJ1-5,.,CAWSGDTGQPQHF,TGTGCCTGGAGTGGGGACACGGGTCAACCCCAGCATTTT
.,TRBV7-9,TRBJ2-1,.,CASSPHFEDYNEQFF,TGTGCCAGCAGCCCCCATTTTGAGGATTACAATGAGCAGTTCTTC
.,TRBV6-2/TRBV6-3,TRBJ2-4,TRBD2,CASSYASGSGAKNIQYF,TGTGCCAGCAGTTACGCCAGCGGGAGCGGGGCCAAAAACATTCAGTACTTC
.,TRBV19,TRBJ1-2,TRBD1,CASTRGDRNYGYTF,TGTGCCAGTACCCGCGGGGACAGGAACTATGGCTACACCTTC
.,TRBV15,TRBJ2-2,TRBD2,CATSRDQLGLAGASGELFF,TGTGCCACCAGCAGAGATCAACTGGGGCTAGCGGGAGCTAGCGGGGAGCTGTTTTTT
.,TRBV28,TRBJ1-5,TRBD1,CASRPQTGGAQPQHF,TGTGCCAGCAGGCCCCAGACAGGGGGCGCCCAGCCCCAGCATTTT
.,TRBV27,TRBJ2-7,TRBD1,CASIDRDALGEQYF,TGTGCCAGTATCGACAGGGATGCTCTTGGCGAGCAGTACTTC
.,TRBV10-3,TRBJ2-5,.,CAARGGIQETQYF,TGTGCCGCCAGGGGCGGTATCCAAGAGACCCAGTACTTC
.,TRBV5-6,TRBJ2-7,TRBD2,CASSHGLAGGRMSYEQYF,TGTGCCAGCAGCCACGGACTAGCGGGAGGCCGGATGTCCTACGAGCAGTACTTC
.,TRBV18,TRBJ2-3,.,CASSPGVPSTDTQYF,TGTGCCAGCTCACCCGGGGTACCTAGCACAGATACGCAGTATTTT
once,TRBV7-2,TRBJ1-6,.,CASSLDGLSPLHF,TGTGCCAGCAGCTTAGACGGACTTTCACCCCTCCACTTT
.,TRBV13,TRBJ1-2,.,CASSVSSGNYGYTF,TGTGCCAGCAGCGTAAGCTCGGGTAACTATGGCTACACCTTC